A single sample is the source of the 10 T cell receptor beta chains below, sequenced in a study of cytomegalovirus exposure and HLA in healthy donors. Data came from immunoSEQ multiplex PCR; TCRdb stores just in-frame clones and leaves some out. The sample shows 60,000 to 90,000 clones, around four fifths of them seen only once. Material for sequencing was PBMCs. The receptors were gathered from a man aged 25-45 years in good health and CMV-seronegative.

This sequence joins TRBV7-9 and TRBJ2-1, with TRBD1 matching over 7 bases. The CDR3 extends over 14 amino acids. The germline CDR1 and CDR2 sequences are SEHNR and FQNEAQ (reference sequence). J lost 9 bases, V lost 7 bases, and 12 bases had no gene match. This chain's CDR3 is CASIVNTGVREQFF. The CDR3 DNA reads TGTGCCAGCATCGTAAATACAGGGGTTCGTGAGCAGTTCTTC.

This rearrangement joins TRBV7-2 to TRBJ1-2; no reliable D call. The V end was cut by 4 bases, the J end by 7 bases, with 10 bases between. CDR1 and CDR2 from the germline V gene are SGHTA and FQGNSA. This CDR3 contains 12 residues. CDR3 DNA: TGTGCCAGCAGCTCGCTCCTCGGTGGCTACACCTTC. Translated, it gives CASSSLLGGYTF.

The chain uses TRBV9 and TRBJ2-3; D may be TRBD2 (6 bases). The CDR3 loop spans 13 amino acids. V lost 4 bases, J lost 5 bases, and 11 bases lay in between. The germline V gene encodes CDR1 SGDLS and CDR2 YYNGEE. This CDR3 is CASSLLGGDTQYF. The DNA of the CDR3 is TGTGCCAGCAGCCTCCTCGGGGGAGATACGCAGTATTTT.

This chain uses TRBV4-1 with TRBJ1-5; 7 nucleotides agree with TRBD1. CDR1 and CDR2 (germline): MGHRA, YSYEKL. With V trimmed by 4 bases and J by 6 bases, 9 bases remained unmatched. There are 15 residues in the CDR3. The CDR3 protein is CASSRQTGLFQPQHF. The CDR3 nucleotides read TGCGCCAGCAGCCGTCAGACAGGGTTATTTCAGCCCCAGCATTTT.

V gene TRBV18 combines with J gene TRBJ1-1; 10 nucleotides align to TRBD1. The CDR3 is 15 residues long. The germline gives CDR1 KGHSH, CDR2 LQKENI. V trimming: 5 bases; J trimming: 4 bases; junction bases outside the gene matches: 7. The CDR3 bases are TGTGCCAGCTCATACGACAGGGGGCTGGGCACTGAAGCTTTCTTT. Translating it yields CASSYDRGLGTEAFF.

The V gene is TRBV11-3, the J gene TRBJ1-1; D not certain. Per germline, CDR1 SGHNT and CDR2 YENEEA. V shed 6 bases and J shed 11 bases, with 10 bases lying between them. This CDR3 is 10 amino acids long. The CDR3 bases are TGTGCCAGCAGTGGCGGTCGGGCTTTCTTT. This gives the protein CASSGGRAFF.

The rearrangement links TRBV6-1 to TRBJ1-1, with 7 bases identical to TRBD1. Looked up from germline, CDR1 is MNHNS and CDR2 is SASEGT. The CDR3 extends over 14 amino acids. V lost 8 bases and J lost 6; bases outside the gene matches: 12. CDR3 nucleotide sequence: TGTGCCAGCTCCCCGACAGGGTTAGTCCCTGAAGCTTTCTTT. Encoded protein: CASSPTGLVPEAFF.

Only a few counts were recorded for this clone. CDR3 DNA: TGCGCCAGCAGCTTGCTCCCCCGAGATACGCAGTATTTT. It yields the protein CASSLLPRDTQYF. The genes are TRBV5-1 and TRBJ2-3; no clear D gene. V was pared by 1 base and J by 5 bases, with 8 bases between. The germline CDR1 and CDR2 sequences are SGHRS and YFSETQ. The CDR3 has 13 amino acids.

The J gene is TRBJ2-5, the V gene TRBV9; 9 bases map to TRBD1. Trimming removed 0 bases from V and 2 bases from J; junction bases left unmatched: 2. Germline CDR1 is SGDLS and CDR2 is YYNGEE. CDR3 length: 15 residues. CDR3 loop: CASSVEGTGQETQYF. The CDR3 region has the DNA TGTGCCAGCAGCGTAGAAGGGACAGGGCAAGAGACCCAGTACTTC.

This chain joins TRBV7-3 and TRBJ2-7; TRBD2 is a possible D gene (6 bases). CDR1 is SGHTA and CDR2 is FQGTGA in the germline V gene. The germline V and J ends were trimmed by 1 base and 0 bases, with 28 bases remaining between them. CDR3 length: 21 residues. The CDR3 spells CASSLIRRGPYVGHCSYEQYV. In DNA, the CDR3 is TGTGCCAGCAGCTTAATCAGGCGGGGCCCGTACGTTGGCCATTGCTCCTACGAGCAGTACGTC.